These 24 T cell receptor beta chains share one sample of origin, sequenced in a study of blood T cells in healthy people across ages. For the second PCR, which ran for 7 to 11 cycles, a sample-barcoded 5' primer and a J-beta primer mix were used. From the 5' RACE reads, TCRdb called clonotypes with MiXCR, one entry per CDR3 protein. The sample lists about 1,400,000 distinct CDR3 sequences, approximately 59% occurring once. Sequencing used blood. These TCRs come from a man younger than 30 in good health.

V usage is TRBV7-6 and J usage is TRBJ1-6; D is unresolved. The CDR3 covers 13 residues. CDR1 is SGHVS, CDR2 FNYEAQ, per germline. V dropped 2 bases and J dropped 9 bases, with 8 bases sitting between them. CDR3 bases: TGTGCCAGCAGCTTACGAGAGGGTTCACCCCTCCACTTT. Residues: CASSLREGSPLHF.

This CDR3 reads CASSPPAWEYSNQPQHF. CDR3 DNA: TGTGCCAGCAGTCCCCCGGCGTGGGAGTATAGCAATCAGCCCCAGCATTTT. The rearrangement links TRBV28 to TRBJ1-5; no clear D gene. V lost 5 bases and J 0 bases, leaving 17 bases between the germline ends. The CDR3 is 17 amino acids. Germline-derived CDR1 and CDR2 are MDHEN and SYDVKM.

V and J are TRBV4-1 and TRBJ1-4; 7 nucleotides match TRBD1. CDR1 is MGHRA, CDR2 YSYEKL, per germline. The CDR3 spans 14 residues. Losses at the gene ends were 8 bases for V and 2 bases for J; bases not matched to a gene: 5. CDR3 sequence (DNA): TGCGCCAGCCAACGCAGGGGGACTAATGAAAAACTGTTTTTT. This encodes CASQRRGTNEKLFF.

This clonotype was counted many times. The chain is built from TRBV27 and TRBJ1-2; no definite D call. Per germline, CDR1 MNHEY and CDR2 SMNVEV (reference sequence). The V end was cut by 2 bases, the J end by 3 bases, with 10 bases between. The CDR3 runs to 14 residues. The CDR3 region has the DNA TGTGCCAGCAGTTTAGGCGGCAACCACTATGGCTACACCTTC. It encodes CASSLGGNHYGYTF.

The CDR3: CATSRGQDFGTGELFF. CDR3 DNA sequence: TGTGCCACCAGCAGAGGACAGGACTTTGGGACCGGGGAGCTGTTTTTT. The rearrangement uses TRBV15 and TRBJ2-2, with D possibly TRBD1 on 6 matching bases. The V end was cut by 1 base, the J end by 5 bases, with 14 bases between. The germline gives CDR1 LNHNV, CDR2 YYDKDF (reference sequence). The CDR3 runs to 16 residues. Based on the CDR3 plus reference TRBV15 and TRBJ2-2, the full variable domain is DAMVIQNPRYQVTQFGKPVTLSCSQTLNHNVMYWYQQKSSQAPKLLFHYYDKDFNNEADTPDNFQSRRPNTSFCFLDIRSPGLGDTAMYLCATSRGQDFGTGELFFGEGSRLTVL.

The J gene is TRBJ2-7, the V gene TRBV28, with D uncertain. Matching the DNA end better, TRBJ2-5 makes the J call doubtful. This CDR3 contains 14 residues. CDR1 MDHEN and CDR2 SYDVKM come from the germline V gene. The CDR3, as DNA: TGTGCCAGCAGCGAGACTTCTTCTTTAGAGACCCAGTACTTC. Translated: CASSETSSLETQYF.

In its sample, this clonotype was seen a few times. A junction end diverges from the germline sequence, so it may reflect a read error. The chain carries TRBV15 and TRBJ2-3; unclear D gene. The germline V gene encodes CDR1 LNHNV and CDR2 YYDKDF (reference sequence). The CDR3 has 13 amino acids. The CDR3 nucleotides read TGTGCCACCAGAAGAGATCTATCAGATACGCAGTATTTT. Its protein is CATRRDLSDTQYF.

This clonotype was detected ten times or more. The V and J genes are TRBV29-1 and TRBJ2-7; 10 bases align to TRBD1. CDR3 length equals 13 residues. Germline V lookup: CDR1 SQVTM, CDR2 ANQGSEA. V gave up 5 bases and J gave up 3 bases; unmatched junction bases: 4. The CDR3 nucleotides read TGCAGCGTTCAGGGACAGGGGCGCTACGAGCAGTACTTC. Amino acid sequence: CSVQGQGRYEQYF.

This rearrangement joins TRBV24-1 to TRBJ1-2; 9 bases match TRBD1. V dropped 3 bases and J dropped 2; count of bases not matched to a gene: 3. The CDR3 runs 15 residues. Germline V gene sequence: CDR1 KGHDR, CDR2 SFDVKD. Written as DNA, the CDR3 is TGTGCCACCAGTGATACCGGGACAGGGAACTATGGCTACACCTTC. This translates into CATSDTGTGNYGYTF.

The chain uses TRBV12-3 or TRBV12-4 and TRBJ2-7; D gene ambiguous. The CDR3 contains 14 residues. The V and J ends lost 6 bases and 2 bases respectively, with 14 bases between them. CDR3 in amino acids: CASSLDLGPYEQYF. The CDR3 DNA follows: TGTGCCAGCAGCTTGGACCTAGGTCCCTACGAGCAGTACTTC.

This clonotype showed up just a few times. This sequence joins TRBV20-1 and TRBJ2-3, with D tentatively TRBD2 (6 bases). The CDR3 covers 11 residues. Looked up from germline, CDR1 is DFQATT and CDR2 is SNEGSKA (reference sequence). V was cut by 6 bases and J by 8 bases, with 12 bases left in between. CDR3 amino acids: CSAPWGGTQYF. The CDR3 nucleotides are TGCAGTGCCCCCTGGGGAGGTACGCAGTATTTT.

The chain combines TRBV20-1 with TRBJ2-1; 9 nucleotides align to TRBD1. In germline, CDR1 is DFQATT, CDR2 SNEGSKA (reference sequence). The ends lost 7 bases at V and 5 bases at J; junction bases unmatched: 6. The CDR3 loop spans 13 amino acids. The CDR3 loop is CSGRDRVDNEQFF. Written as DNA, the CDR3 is TGCAGTGGCCGGGACAGGGTGGACAATGAGCAGTTCTTC.

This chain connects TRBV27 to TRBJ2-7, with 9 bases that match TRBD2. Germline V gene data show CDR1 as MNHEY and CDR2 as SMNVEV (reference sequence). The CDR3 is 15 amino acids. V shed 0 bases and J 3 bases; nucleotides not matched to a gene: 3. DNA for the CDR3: TGTGCCAGCAGTTTATCAGGGACTAGCTACTACGAGCAGTACTTC. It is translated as CASSLSGTSYYEQYF.

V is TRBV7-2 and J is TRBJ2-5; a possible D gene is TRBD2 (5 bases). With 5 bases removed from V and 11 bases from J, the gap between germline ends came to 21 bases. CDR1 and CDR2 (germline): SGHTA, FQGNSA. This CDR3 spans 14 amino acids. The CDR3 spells CASSPTPSNNEQYF. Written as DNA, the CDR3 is TGTGCCAGCAGCCCCACCCCTAGCAACAATGAGCAGTACTTC.

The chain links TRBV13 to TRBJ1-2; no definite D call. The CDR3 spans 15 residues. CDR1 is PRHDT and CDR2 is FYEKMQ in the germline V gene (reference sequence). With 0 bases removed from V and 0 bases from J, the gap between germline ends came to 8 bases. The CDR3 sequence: CASSLGDLANYGYTF. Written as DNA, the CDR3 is TGTGCCAGCAGCTTAGGGGACTTAGCTAACTATGGCTACACCTTC.

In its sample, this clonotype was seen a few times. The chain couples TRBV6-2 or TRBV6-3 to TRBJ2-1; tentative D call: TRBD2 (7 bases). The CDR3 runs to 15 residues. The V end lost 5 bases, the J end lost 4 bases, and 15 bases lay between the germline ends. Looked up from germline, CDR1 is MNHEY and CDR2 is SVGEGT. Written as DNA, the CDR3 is TGTGCCAGCAGTATCGCCGGGGGGCCGTACAATGAGCAGTTCTTC. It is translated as CASSIAGGPYNEQFF.

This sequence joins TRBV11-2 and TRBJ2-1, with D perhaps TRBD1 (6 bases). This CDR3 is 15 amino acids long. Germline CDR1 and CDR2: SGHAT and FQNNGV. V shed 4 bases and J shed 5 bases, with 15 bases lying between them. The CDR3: CASSSGAAVNNEQFF. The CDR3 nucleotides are TGTGCCAGCAGCTCAGGGGCGGCAGTTAACAATGAGCAGTTCTTC.

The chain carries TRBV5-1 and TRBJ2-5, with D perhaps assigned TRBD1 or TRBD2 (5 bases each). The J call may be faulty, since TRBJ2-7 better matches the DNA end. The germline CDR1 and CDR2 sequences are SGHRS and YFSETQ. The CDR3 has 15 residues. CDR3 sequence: CASSLAFGARYEQYF. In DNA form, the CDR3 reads TGCGCCAGCAGCTTGGCCTTCGGGGCTAGGTACGAGCAGTACTTC.

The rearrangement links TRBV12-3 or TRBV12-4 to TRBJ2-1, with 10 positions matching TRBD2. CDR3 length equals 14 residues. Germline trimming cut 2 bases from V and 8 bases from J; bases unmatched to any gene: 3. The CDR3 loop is CASSLWLAGDEQFF. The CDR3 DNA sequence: TGTGCCAGCAGTTTATGGCTAGCGGGAGATGAGCAGTTCTTC.

CDR3 nucleotides: TGTGCCAGCAGCTTAACGGGACTAGCGGGAGGGTACACAGATACGCAGTATTTT. It is translated as CASSLTGLAGGYTDTQYF. The chain employs TRBV7-2 and TRBJ2-3; 16 bases map to TRBD2. The CDR3 runs to 18 residues. Germline trimming cut 2 bases from V and 2 bases from J; bases unmatched to any gene: 4. Germline V gene lookup returns CDR1 SGHTA and CDR2 FQGNSA.

CDR3 DNA sequence: TGTGCCAGCAGTCCCCCGGGGACCCCCTACGAGCAGTACTTC. Translating gives CASSPPGTPYEQYF. The chain employs TRBV12-3 or TRBV12-4 and TRBJ2-7, with D perhaps assigned TRBD1 or TRBD2 (5 bases each). Trimming cost V 5 bases and J 2 bases, with 13 bases left between them. The CDR3 totals 14 residues.

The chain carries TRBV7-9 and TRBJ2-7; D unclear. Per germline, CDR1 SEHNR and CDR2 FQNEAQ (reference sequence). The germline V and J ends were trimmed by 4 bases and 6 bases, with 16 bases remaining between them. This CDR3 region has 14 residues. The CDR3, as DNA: TGTGCCAGCAGCTCAACGGGTGGGTTTCCCGAGCAGTACTTC. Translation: CASSSTGGFPEQYF.

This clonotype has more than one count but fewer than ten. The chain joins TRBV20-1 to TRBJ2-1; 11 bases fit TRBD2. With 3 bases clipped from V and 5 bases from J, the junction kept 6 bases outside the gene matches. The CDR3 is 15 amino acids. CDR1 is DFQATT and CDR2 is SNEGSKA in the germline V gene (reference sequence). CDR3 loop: CSARGLAGGHNEQFF. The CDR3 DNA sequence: TGCAGTGCTAGGGGTCTAGCGGGGGGCCACAATGAGCAGTTCTTC.

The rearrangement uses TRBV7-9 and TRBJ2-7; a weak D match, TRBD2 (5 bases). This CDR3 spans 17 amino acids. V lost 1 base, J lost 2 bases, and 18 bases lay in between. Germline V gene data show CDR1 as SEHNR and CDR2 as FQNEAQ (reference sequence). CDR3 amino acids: CASSLGPVGLGAYEQYF. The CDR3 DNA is TGTGCCAGCAGCTTAGGTCCGGTGGGCCTCGGGGCCTACGAGCAGTACTTC.